This T cell receptor beta chain appears in the sequencing data of a study of CD4+ T cells in melanoma. Method: immunoSEQ multiplex PCR; TCRdb's copy keeps in-frame clones and lacks some. The table records 20,000 to 25,000 clones, approximately 80% of them present only once. As for this clone: Its antigen remains unidentified.

Trimming at V came to 3 bases and at J to 0 bases, leaving 7 bases not matched to a gene. This CDR3 has 16 residues. Germline assignment: CDR1 SGHNT and CDR2 YYREEE (reference sequence). Study conclusions and caveats: CD8+ T cell, macrophage and B cell function reportedly correlated with neoantigen-specific CD4+ T cells.

V and J are TRBV5-4 and TRBJ2-3, with 7 bases identical to TRBD1. Material: cells from a culture (not recorded whether cultured in vitro). The TCR sequence derives from a human donor with melanoma. CDR3: CASSSGQLTSTDTQYF. The CDR3 DNA follows: TGTGCCAGCAGCTCGGGACAGCTTACTAGCACAGATACGCAGTATTTT.